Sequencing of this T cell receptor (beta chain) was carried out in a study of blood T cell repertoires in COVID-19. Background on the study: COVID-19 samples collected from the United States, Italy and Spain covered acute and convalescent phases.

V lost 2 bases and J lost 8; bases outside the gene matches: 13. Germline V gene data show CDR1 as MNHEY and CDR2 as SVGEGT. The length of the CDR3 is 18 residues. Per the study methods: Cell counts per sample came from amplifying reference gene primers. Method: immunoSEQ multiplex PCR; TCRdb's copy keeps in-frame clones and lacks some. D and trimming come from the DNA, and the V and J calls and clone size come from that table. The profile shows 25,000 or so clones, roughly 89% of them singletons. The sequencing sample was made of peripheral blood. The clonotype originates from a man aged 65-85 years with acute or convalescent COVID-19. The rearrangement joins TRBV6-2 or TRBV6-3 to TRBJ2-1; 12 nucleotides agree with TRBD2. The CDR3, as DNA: TGTGCCAGCAGTTACGACCCCCAAACTAGCGGGAGGTTGGATGAGCAGTTCTTC. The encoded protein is CASSYDPQTSGRLDEQFF.